Shown below are 29 T cell receptor beta chains from a single sample sequenced in a study of PD-L1 blockade in urothelial cancer. The repertoire was sequenced with immunoSEQ multiplex PCR; TCRdb's copy has only in-frame clones and lacks some. The sample has tens of thousands of clones; roughly 77% are singletons. The sequencing here drew on PBMCs, taken around atezolizumab (anti-PD-L1) treatment. The receptors originated from a man between 65 and 85 years old with urothelial cancer.

The chain recombines TRBV27 with TRBJ1-2; TRBD1 might be the D (6 bases). The germline gives CDR1 MNHEY, CDR2 SMNVEV (reference sequence). The CDR3 has 13 amino acids. Trimming cost V 1 base and J 7 bases, with 10 bases left between them. This chain's CDR3 is CASSLYRVGGYTF. The CDR3 DNA follows: TGTGCCAGCAGTTTATACAGGGTGGGTGGCTACACCTTC.

The CDR3 nucleotides read TGTGCCAGCAGTTACTCTCCTAGGAGAGACACAGATACGCAGTATTTT. This gives the protein CASSYSPRRDTDTQYF. The chain uses TRBV6-6 and TRBJ2-3; D is unresolved. CDR1 and CDR2 from the germline V gene are MNHNY and SVGAGI (reference sequence). The CDR3 spans 16 residues. V gave up 0 bases and J gave up 2 bases, with 12 bases separating them.

This clone was detected only once. The chain couples TRBV14 to TRBJ1-1; a possible D gene is TRBD1 (5 bases). Per the germline V gene, CDR1 is SGHDN and CDR2 is FVKESK. With 0 bases removed from V and 4 bases from J, the gap between germline ends came to 9 bases. There are 14 residues in the CDR3. The CDR3 reads CASSQETRVTEAFF. CDR3 bases: TGTGCCAGCAGCCAAGAAACCAGGGTCACTGAAGCTTTCTTT.

The rearrangement uses TRBV4-3 and TRBJ2-3; weak D call: TRBD2 (5 bases). Trimming shortened V by 0 bases and J by 2 bases, and 9 bases separated the two germline ends. Looked up from germline, CDR1 is LGHNA and CDR2 is YSLEER. The CDR3 spans 15 residues. CDR3 coding DNA: TGCGCCAGCAGCCAAGACCGGGATTCCACAGATACGCAGTATTTT. Translated, it gives CASSQDRDSTDTQYF.

The rearrangement links TRBV6-5 to TRBJ2-7; no clear D gene. This CDR3 has 13 amino acids. The V and J ends lost 4 bases and 5 bases respectively, with 12 bases between them. CDR1 and CDR2 (germline): MNHEY, SVGAGI. CDR3 amino acids: CASSSANRHEQYF. CDR3 sequence (DNA): TGTGCCAGCAGTTCTGCTAACCGCCACGAGCAGTACTTC.

The chain couples TRBV4-3 to TRBJ2-3; tentative D call: TRBD2 (7 bases). The germline CDR1 and CDR2 sequences are LGHNA and YSLEER. The CDR3 contains 16 residues. V lost 4 bases and J 2 bases, leaving 16 bases between the germline ends. CDR3 nucleotide sequence: TGCGCCAGCAGCCCGACCAGTGGGGGGGCCACAGATACGCAGTATTTT. Amino acid sequence: CASSPTSGGATDTQYF.

This sequence joins TRBV28 and TRBJ2-7, with 7 bases aligning to TRBD1. This CDR3 region has 12 residues. V gave up 10 bases and J gave up 7 bases; unmatched junction bases: 10. Germline CDR1 MDHEN, CDR2 SYDVKM. The DNA for the CDR3 is TGTGCCATCAAGACAGGGCCCAAGGAGCAGTACTTC. It encodes CAIKTGPKEQYF.

This clone appeared once. The chain is built from TRBV4-3 and TRBJ2-1, with D tentatively TRBD2 (6 bases). There are 17 residues in the CDR3. Trimming cost V 0 bases and J 0 bases, with 12 bases left between them. The germline CDR1 and CDR2 sequences are LGHNA and YSLEER. The CDR3 spells CASSQDSAGSSYNEQFF. In nucleotides, the CDR3 is TGCGCCAGCAGCCAAGATTCGGCGGGGAGCTCCTACAATGAGCAGTTCTTC.

This clone has just one count. The chain has TRBV27 and TRBJ1-2; maybe TRBD1 (6 bases). V lost 3 bases and J 7 bases, leaving 12 bases between the germline ends. CDR3 length: 13 amino acids. Germline values: CDR1 MNHEY, CDR2 SMNVEV (reference sequence). The CDR3 protein is CASSLFRGGGYTF. The CDR3 nucleotides are TGTGCCAGCAGTTTGTTCAGGGGCGGTGGCTACACCTTC.

The chain combines TRBV7-8 with TRBJ2-1; a possible D gene is TRBD1 (6 bases). Trimming left V 5 bases short and J 7 bases short, with 12 bases between. The CDR3 is 13 residues long. Germline loops: CDR1 SGHVS, CDR2 FQNEAQ. CDR3 nucleotides: TGTGCCAGCAGCCACAGGGTTGGAAATGAGCAGTTCTTC. Amino acid sequence: CASSHRVGNEQFF.

The chain combines TRBV27 with TRBJ2-4, with 8 bases identical to TRBD1. The CDR3 has 15 residues. Germline loops: CDR1 MNHEY, CDR2 SMNVEV (reference sequence). V lost 7 bases, J lost 8 bases, and 13 bases stayed unmatched. The CDR3 region is CASTYRGMITDIQYF. Written as DNA, the CDR3 is TGTGCCAGCACATACAGGGGGATGATTACGGACATTCAGTACTTC.

This chain connects TRBV6-1 to TRBJ1-3; tentative D call: TRBD1 (5 bases). CDR3 length: 15 amino acids. With 4 bases removed from V and 0 bases from J, the gap between germline ends came to 10 bases. CDR1 is MNHNS and CDR2 is SASEGT in the germline V gene. CDR3 bases: TGTGCCAGCAGTGGCTGGGGGGACTCTGGAAACACCATATATTTT. This codes for CASSGWGDSGNTIYF.

In its sample, this clone was seen once. V is TRBV19 and J is TRBJ1-5; D is unclear. Looked up from germline, CDR1 is LNHDA and CDR2 is SQIVND (reference sequence). There are 16 residues in the CDR3. The V end lost 3 bases, the J end lost 0 bases, and 12 bases lay between the germline ends. The CDR3 region has the DNA TGTGCCAGTAGTATGATGGAGCTTTATAGCAATCAGCCCCAGCATTTT. Translation: CASSMMELYSNQPQHF.

V is TRBV2 and J is TRBJ1-1; the match to TRBD1 covers 8 bases. Germline V gene data show CDR1 as SNHLY and CDR2 as FYNNEI. Trimming cost V 6 bases and J 10 bases; bases outside gene matches: 7. CDR3 length equals 12 residues. CDR3 bases: TGTGCCAGCAGGACAGGGGTGGTCGGAGCTTTCTTT. Encoded protein: CASRTGVVGAFF.

This clone was observed a single time. This rearrangement joins TRBV4-1 to TRBJ2-7; 7 bases agree with TRBD1. CDR3 size: 21 residues. Germline assignment: CDR1 MGHRA and CDR2 YSYEKL. Germline trimming cut 0 bases from V and 0 bases from J; bases unmatched to any gene: 20. For the CDR3, the DNA is TGCGCCAGCAGCCAAGAAAGGCACCCATTTACAGGGGCACCCGGCTCCTACGAGCAGTACTTC. It is translated as CASSQERHPFTGAPGSYEQYF.

V usage is TRBV5-4 and J usage is TRBJ2-5, with D possibly TRBD1 on 7 matching bases. V was pared by 4 bases and J by 9 bases, with 16 bases between. This CDR3 has 13 residues. Germline V CDR1 and CDR2: SGHNT, YYREEE (reference sequence). The CDR3 loop is CASSTETGRPQYF. CDR3 DNA: TGTGCCAGCAGCACCGAGACAGGGAGGCCCCAGTACTTC.

CDR3 bases: TGTGCCAGCAGTGTTTACCTAGCGGAAGAGACCCAGTACTTC. Protein product: CASSVYLAEETQYF. The chain combines TRBV6-4 with TRBJ2-5, with TRBD2 matching 7 bases. The CDR3 consists of 14 residues. Trimming at V came to 4 bases and at J to 3 bases, leaving 5 bases not matched to a gene. CDR1 MRHNA and CDR2 SNTAGT come from the germline V gene.

The chain uses TRBV13 and TRBJ2-2; 10 bases agree with TRBD2. Germline assignment: CDR1 PRHDT and CDR2 FYEKMQ (reference sequence). Trimming cost V 2 bases and J 1 base; bases outside gene matches: 4. The CDR3 has 17 residues. CDR3 DNA sequence: TGTGCCAGCAGCTTACTTAGGACTAGCGGGAACACCGGGGAGCTGTTTTTT. The encoded protein is CASSLLRTSGNTGELFF. Full variable domain (remainder filled in from reference TRBV13 and TRBJ2-2): AAGVIQSPRHLIKEKRETATLKCYPIPRHDTVYWYQQGPGQDPQFLISFYEKMQSDKGSIPDRFSAQQFSDYHSELNMSSLELGDSALYFCASSLLRTSGNTGELFFGEGSRLTVL.

The V gene is TRBV5-6, the J gene TRBJ2-5; D is possibly TRBD1 (6 bases). This CDR3 contains 12 residues. The V and J ends lost 5 bases and 4 bases respectively, with 9 bases between them. The germline V gene encodes CDR1 SGHDT and CDR2 YYEEEE. CDR3 in DNA: TGTGCCAGCAGTTCAGGGGTAGAGACCCAGTACTTC. It translates to CASSSGVETQYF.

The rearrangement links TRBV19 to TRBJ2-3, with D possibly TRBD1 on 5 matching bases. The CDR3 consists of 15 residues. Trimming shortened V by 5 bases and J by 6 bases, and 18 bases separated the two germline ends. Germline V gene lookup returns CDR1 LNHDA and CDR2 SQIVND (reference sequence). CDR3 protein: CASSPRRALGDTQYF. CDR3 bases: TGTGCCAGTAGTCCACGCAGGGCATTGGGGGATACGCAGTATTTT.

The genes are TRBV2 and TRBJ2-1; 10 bases are shared with TRBD1. CDR3 length: 15 amino acids. The ends lost 5 bases at V and 8 bases at J; junction bases unmatched: 9. Germline values: CDR1 SNHLY, CDR2 FYNNEI. The CDR3 protein is CASSYRDRGIDEQFF. CDR3 DNA: TGTGCCAGCAGTTACCGGGACAGGGGAATAGATGAGCAGTTCTTC.

The chain uses TRBV5-4 and TRBJ2-1; D not certain. The CDR3 contains 15 residues. CDR1 and CDR2 (germline): SGHNT, YYREEE (reference sequence). The V end was cut by 2 bases, the J end by 2 bases, with 11 bases between. DNA for the CDR3: TGTGCCAGCAGCTTTGACAACAAACCCTACAATGAGCAGTTCTTC. Translating gives CASSFDNKPYNEQFF.

J is TRBJ2-3 and V is TRBV6-6; D is unclear. The V and J ends lost 2 bases and 0 bases respectively, with 6 bases between them. The CDR3 length is 14 residues. Germline V CDR1 and CDR2: MNHNY, SVGAGI (reference sequence). The CDR3 here is CASSYIASTDTQYF. The CDR3 bases are TGTGCCAGCAGTTACATAGCTAGCACAGATACGCAGTATTTT.

The rearrangement uses TRBV6-1 and TRBJ1-3; tentatively, D is TRBD1 (6 bases). This CDR3 contains 14 residues. The V end lost 7 bases, the J end lost 2 bases, and 12 bases lay between the germline ends. Germline CDR1 and CDR2: MNHNS and SASEGT. The CDR3 here is CASIGTTPGNTIYF. The CDR3 DNA reads as TGTGCCAGCATTGGGACAACTCCTGGAAACACCATATATTTT.

This clone was observed a handful of times. The chain's CDR3 is CASGLRGRNYGYTF. The CDR3 DNA reads TGTGCCAGCGGCCTCAGGGGACGTAACTATGGCTACACCTTC. The gene calls are TRBV27 and TRBJ1-2, with a weak D call TRBD1 (6 bases). The CDR3 has 14 residues. Germline CDR1 is MNHEY and CDR2 is SMNVEV (reference sequence). Trimming left V 8 bases short and J 1 base short, with 14 bases between.

The chain combines TRBV28 with TRBJ1-4; TRBD1 aligns across 7 bases. There are 15 residues in the CDR3. The trim removed 6 bases at V and 10 bases at J, leaving 14 bases unmatched. In germline, CDR1 is MDHEN, CDR2 SYDVKM. CDR3 coding DNA: TGTGCCAGCAGCCTTCCCGGACAGGACAGAGGAAAACTGTTTTTT. It specifies CASSLPGQDRGKLFF.

The rearrangement uses TRBV6-5 and TRBJ2-7, with 10 bases identical to TRBD2. The trim removed 8 bases at V and 3 bases at J, leaving 7 bases unmatched. The CDR3 length is 14 residues. CDR1 and CDR2 from the germline V gene are MNHEY and SVGAGI. The CDR3 coding sequence is TGTGCCAGCCGTATTACTAGCGGGAACTACGAGCAGTACTTC. Protein: CASRITSGNYEQYF.

This chain connects TRBV9 to TRBJ1-4; 10 bases line up with TRBD1. CDR1 is SGDLS, CDR2 YYNGEE, per germline. The V gene end was trimmed by 3 bases and the J gene end by 7 bases; junction bases not matched to a gene: 9. The CDR3 covers 16 residues. CDR3 nucleotides: TGTGCCAGCAGCGAGGGGGACAGGGGATGGAGTGAAAAACTGTTTTTT. Residues: CASSEGDRGWSEKLFF.

This chain joins TRBV28 and TRBJ1-5; D ambiguous. The CDR3 runs to 11 residues. Trimming took off 5 bases at V and 6 bases at J, with 5 bases between the two ends. In germline, CDR1 is MDHEN, CDR2 SYDVKM. The CDR3, as DNA: TGTGCCAGCAGTCCGGGTCAGCCCCAGCATTTT. Translated, it gives CASSPGQPQHF.